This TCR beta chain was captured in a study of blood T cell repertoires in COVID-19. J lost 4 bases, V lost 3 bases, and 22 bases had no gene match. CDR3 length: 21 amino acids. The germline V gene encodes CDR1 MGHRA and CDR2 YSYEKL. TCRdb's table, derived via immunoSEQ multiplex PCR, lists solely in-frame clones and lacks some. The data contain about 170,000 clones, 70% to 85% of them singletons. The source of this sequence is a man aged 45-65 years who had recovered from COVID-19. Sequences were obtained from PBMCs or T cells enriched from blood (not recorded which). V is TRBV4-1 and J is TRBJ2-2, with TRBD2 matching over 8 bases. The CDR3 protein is CASSQAPLAFQRGPGTGELFF. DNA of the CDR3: TGCGCCAGCAGCCAGGCCCCCCTCGCTTTCCAGCGGGGGCCGGGCACCGGGGAGCTGTTTTTT.